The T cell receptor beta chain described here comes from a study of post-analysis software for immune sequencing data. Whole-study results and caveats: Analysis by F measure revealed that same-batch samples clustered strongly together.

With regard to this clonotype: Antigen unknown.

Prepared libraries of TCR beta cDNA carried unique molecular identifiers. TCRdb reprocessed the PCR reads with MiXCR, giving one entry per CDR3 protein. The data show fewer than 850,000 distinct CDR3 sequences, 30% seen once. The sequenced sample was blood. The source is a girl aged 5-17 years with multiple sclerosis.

The CDR3 sequence: CASSFRGRREGSDTQYF. The CDR3 nucleotides are TGTGCCAGCAGCTTCCGGGGGCGCCGGGAGGGGTCAGATACGCAGTATTTT. The V gene is TRBV7-9, the J gene TRBJ2-3, with TRBD2 identical over 8 bases. Trimming took 3 bases from V and 4 from J; bases not matched to a gene: 12. This CDR3 is 17 amino acids long. CDR1 and CDR2 from the germline V gene are SEHNR and FQNEAQ (reference sequence).